Listed below are T cell receptor beta chains from one sample, sequenced in a study of OX40 agonist ivuxolimab in advanced cancers. The table came from immunoSEQ multiplex PCR; TCRdb's copy has only in-frame clones and leaves some out. The table includes 60,000 to 65,000 clones, 75% to 90% detected once. This material consisted of CD4+ or CD8+ T cells sorted from blood, taken in a trial of the OX40 agonist ivuxolimab. The source of these receptors is an adult with an advanced solid tumor such as melanoma, head and neck, liver or kidney cancer. Both conserved end residues are part of each CDR3. The D gene is left open where the match is weak. Some rows mark clone size as missing; the rest say once, few, many or name a class of expanded clone.

.	.	TRBV5-4	TRBJ1-1	14	TGTGCCAGCAGCCCCCGGGACTTTGGGACTGAAGCTTTCTTT	CASSPRDFGTEAFF
once	.	TRBV7-9	TRBJ1-1	13	TGTGCCAGCAGCTTAGAGGGGAACACTGAAGCTTTCTTT	CASSLEGNTEAFF
.	.	TRBV29-1	TRBJ2-7	12	TGCAGCGTCCGGACAGACTCCTACGAGCAGTACTTC	CSVRTDSYEQYF
.	.	TRBV4-1	TRBJ2-2	14	TGCGCCAGTTCTTTAGATCCGAACACCGGGGAGCTGTTTTTT	CASSLDPNTGELFF
.	.	TRBV7-1	TRBJ2-7	14	TGTGCCAGCAGCTTAGCGGCAGCGCGATACGAGCAGTACTTC	CASSLAAARYEQYF
few	TRBD1	TRBV27	TRBJ1-1	15	TGTGCCAGCAGTCCCTGGGACAGGGGATACACTGAAGCTTTCTTT	CASSPWDRGYTEAFF
.	.	TRBV20-1	TRBJ2-7	11	TGCAGTGCTAGTGACACCCACGAGCAGTACTTC	CSASDTHEQYF
.	.	TRBV4-1	TRBJ1-4	16	TGCGCCAGCAGCCCAACGCAGTCGGCAACTAATGAAAAACTGTTTTTT	CASSPTQSATNEKLFF
.	.	TRBV7-6	TRBJ1-1	15	TGTGCCAGCAGCTTATTGGGGATGGGGAACACTGAAGCTTTCTTT	CASSLLGMGNTEAFF
.	.	TRBV29-1	TRBJ1-1	13	TGCAGCGTTGAGGGGGTCAGTAACACTGAAGCTTTCTTT	CSVEGVSNTEAFF
.	.	TRBV20-1	TRBJ2-7	10	TGCAGTGCCCGAGGGAACGAGCAGTACTTC	CSARGNEQYF
.	.	TRBV18	TRBJ2-7	15	TGTGCCAGCTCACCACTGGAGGGGGGGGGCTACGAGCAGTACTTC	CASSPLEGGGYEQYF
once	.	TRBV5-1	TRBJ2-5	14	TGCGCCAGCAGCTGGAATAGCGACCAAGAGACCCAGTACTTC	CASSWNSDQETQYF
.	.	TRBV27	TRBJ2-5	15	TGTGCCAGCAGTTCCCCGAGTCGGGTAGGGGAGACCCAGTACTTC	CASSSPSRVGETQYF
once	.	TRBV10-3	TRBJ1-2	15	TGTGCCATCAGTGACCCCGACCGGTGGCACTATGGCTACACCTTC	CAISDPDRWHYGYTF
once	.	TRBV5-1	TRBJ1-5	13	TGCGCCAGCAGCTCGACCGCAGGTCAGCCCCAGCATTTT	CASSSTAGQPQHF
.	TRBD1	TRBV4-1	TRBJ2-6	20	TGCGCCAGCAGCCATCCGCCCCCGGGACAGGGGAGCTCTGGGGCCAACGTCCTGACTTTC	CASSHPPPGQGSSGANVLTF
.	TRBD1	TRBV4-1	TRBJ1-5	15	TGCGCCAGCAGCCAAACCGGGACAGGGAAAGGGCCCCAGCATTTT	CASSQTGTGKGPQHF
.	.	TRBV6-5	TRBJ1-6	16	TGTGCCAGCAGTTACTCTGGGGGGGGTAGATATTCACCCCTCCACTTT	CASSYSGGGRYSPLHF
.	TRBD1	TRBV7-9	TRBJ2-1	10	TGTGCCAGCAGTCGGGACAGCCTCTTCTTC	CASSRDSLFF
.	TRBD2	TRBV9	TRBJ2-5	16	TGTGCCAGCAGCGTAGGGGCTAGCGGGGGGGAAGAGACCCAGTACTTC	CASSVGASGGEETQYF
.	TRBD2	TRBV29-1	TRBJ2-1	19	TGCAGCGTTGTACTCTTACCCGGGACTAGCGGGCTCTCCTACAATGAGCAGTTCTTC	CSVVLLPGTSGLSYNEQFF
.	.	TRBV10-3	TRBJ2-7	15	TGTGCCATCAACGGAGGAAAGGGGAATGCCTACGAGCAGTACTTC	CAINGGKGNAYEQYF
.	TRBD2	TRBV11-1	TRBJ2-1	15	TGTGCCAGCAGCTTAGGGCGGGGGGGCCGAAATGAGCAGTTCTTC	CASSLGRGGRNEQFF
.	.	TRBV11-2	TRBJ1-2	15	TGTGCCAGCAGCTTAGGATGGGGGGCTAACTATGGCTACACCTTC	CASSLGWGANYGYTF
.	TRBD1	TRBV5-8	TRBJ1-5	12	TGTGCCAGCTCCAGGGGGAATCAGCCCCAGCATTTT	CASSRGNQPQHF
.	TRBD2	TRBV11-2	TRBJ2-1	15	TGTGCCAGCAGCTTATTACTAGCGGACTACAATGAGCAGTTCTTC	CASSLLLADYNEQFF
.	.	TRBV7-2	TRBJ2-5	12	TGTGCCAGCAGCCAGGAGGGGGAGACCCAGTACTTC	CASSQEGETQYF
.	.	TRBV6-1	TRBJ2-5	13	TGTGCCAGCAGGAGGGGGGGCCAAGAGACCCAGTACTTC	CASRRGGQETQYF
.	TRBD1	TRBV5-1	TRBJ1-2	13	TGCGCCAGCAGCAATACAGGGGTTGGTGGCTACACCTTC	CASSNTGVGGYTF
.	.	TRBV25-1	TRBJ1-1	12	TGTGCCAGCAGTGAAAGACGGGGTGAAGCTTTCTTT	CASSERRGEAFF
.	TRBD1	TRBV27	TRBJ1-5	15	TGTGCCAGCAGTAGACAGGGTATTGCCAATCAGCCCCAGCATTTT	CASSRQGIANQPQHF
.	TRBD1	TRBV5-1	TRBJ1-6	14	TGCGCCAGCAGCTTGGAAGCAGGGGGATCACCCCTCCACTTT	CASSLEAGGSPLHF
.	.	TRBV4-1	TRBJ1-3	15	TGCGCCAGTCGCCCCCTCAGGAACTCTGGAAACACCATATATTTT	CASRPLRNSGNTIYF
.	TRBD2	TRBV5-4	TRBJ2-5	17	TGTGCCAGCAGCGAGGGACTAGCGGGATTGGGAGGAGAGACCCAGTACTTC	CASSEGLAGLGGETQYF
.	.	TRBV7-9	TRBJ1-1	14	TGTGCCAGCAGCTTAATGGGGGAGAGAACTGAAGCTTTCTTT	CASSLMGERTEAFF
.	.	TRBV4-1	TRBJ1-2	13	TGCGCCAGCAGCCAAGGGGGGGCAGGTGGCTACACCTTC	CASSQGGAGGYTF
.	TRBD1	TRBV18	TRBJ1-1	15	TGTGCCAGCTCACCACGACAGGGCATGAACACTGAAGCTTTCTTT	CASSPRQGMNTEAFF
.	.	TRBV7-2	TRBJ1-5	13	TGTGCCAGCAGCTTAAGGGTCCTAGAGCCCCAGCATTTT	CASSLRVLEPQHF
.	TRBD2	TRBV18	TRBJ2-7	15	TGTGCCAGCTCACCACCGTTCGGGGGGGGCTACGAGCAGTACTTC	CASSPPFGGGYEQYF